The clone carrying this T cell receptor beta chain was counted at least ten times. Antigen specificity is unknown. Germline CDR1 GTSNPN, CDR2 SVGIG (reference sequence). This CDR3 contains 16 residues. Trimming removed 3 bases at V and 5 bases at J, with 21 bases between. The data are from a study of T-cell memory formation after mild COVID-19. One entry per CDR3 protein, called by TCRdb with MiXCR from the 5' RACE reads. The sample has around 530,000 distinct CDR3 sequences; approximately 21% are singletons. General study findings and limits: Cross-reactive memory appears to have joined, as suggested by some responding clones showing up in pre-infection memory.

The clonotype was recovered from an adult woman who had mild COVID-19 (a few samples of this study predate the infection). Cell type and time point are not known. The chain recombines TRBV30 with TRBJ2-3; D is possibly TRBD2 (5 bases). The sequencing input was PBMCs or a T cell subset sorted from them (not recorded which). CDR3 in amino acids: CAWRKAPGYAVDTQYF. The CDR3 nucleotides are TGTGCCTGGAGAAAAGCCCCGGGATACGCTGTAGATACGCAGTATTTT.